The T cell receptor (beta chain) described here comes from a study of blood T cell repertoires in COVID-19. Study summary: In each case, the material was cDNA or gDNA derived from T cells, B-cell-depleted T cells, or PBMCs.

Deletions cut 3 bases from V and 8 bases from J, with 11 bases between. Germline V gives CDR1 SGHVS, CDR2 FQNEAQ. The CDR3 consists of 14 residues. Per the study methods: Amplified reference gene primers provided the basis for estimating nucleated cell counts. Method: immunoSEQ multiplex PCR; TCRdb's copy keeps in-frame clones and lacks some. That table supplies the V and J calls and clone size; D and trimming were determined from the DNA. The table has about 280,000 clones, more than 80% seen once. Sequenced sample: peripheral blood. The rearrangement links TRBV7-8 to TRBJ1-6; a possible D gene is TRBD1 (6 bases). The clonotype originates from a woman younger than 45 with active or convalescent COVID-19. The CDR3 DNA is TGTGCCAGCAGCTTTAGACAGGTTGATTCACCCCTCCACTTT. Translated, it gives CASSFRQVDSPLHF.